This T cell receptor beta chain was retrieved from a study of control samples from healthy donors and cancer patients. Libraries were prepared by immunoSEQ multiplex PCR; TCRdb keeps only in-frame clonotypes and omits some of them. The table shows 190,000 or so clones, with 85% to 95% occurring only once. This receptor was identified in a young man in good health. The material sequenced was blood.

CDR3 sequence (DNA): TGCGCCAGCAGCCAAGCGGCAGGTTACAATGAGCAGTTCTTC. Translation gives CASSQAAGYNEQFF. The J gene is TRBJ2-1, the V gene TRBV4-1; D not resolved. The V gene's germline CDR1 is MGHRA and CDR2 YSYEKL. V gave up 1 base and J gave up 4 bases, with 8 bases separating them. This CDR3 comprises 14 residues.